The sequence of this T cell receptor (beta chain) was determined in a study of T cell responses to AZD1222 COVID-19 vaccine. Study-level results: Among the donors, most were white British and more were female, and clonal diversity was possibly underestimated. At 160-218 and 743-854, vaccine-associated CD4 TCRs were dominant, and they spanned spike. Seropositive at baseline were only six or seven AZD1222 recipients.

The repertoire was sequenced with immunoSEQ multiplex PCR; TCRdb's copy has only in-frame clones and lacks some. Here the sample spans about 90,000 clones, approximately 90% being singletons. Trimming at V came to 3 bases and at J to 9 bases, leaving 8 bases not matched to a gene. The CDR3 has 14 amino acids. CDR1 is DFQATT, CDR2 SNEGSKA, per germline (reference sequence). As for this clone: No antigen is known for it.

This TCR derives from an adult in good health. This material consisted of peripheral blood, taken on day 0 of MenACWY control vaccination. V gene TRBV20-1 combines with J gene TRBJ2-1; the match to TRBD2 covers 10 bases. In nucleotides, the CDR3 is TGCAGTGCTAGTTTGGCTAGCGGGAGTATTGAGCAGTTCTTC. It specifies CSASLASGSIEQFF.